The present T cell receptor beta chain was sequenced within a study of cytomegalovirus exposure and HLA in healthy donors. Study outcomes and limitations: The records held CMV serostatus as the only immune exposure information. Presence/absence analysis assumed near-uniform sequencing depth across donors. Links to common viral pathogens appeared, in a later analysis, for several of the most significant clusters.

Germline V gene data show CDR1 as SGHNT and CDR2 as YYREEE (reference sequence). This CDR3 spans 15 amino acids. J gave up 5 bases and V 4 bases, and 8 bases lay outside the gene matches. In the case of this clone: Antigen specificity is unknown.

PCR primers comprised 60 Vbeta and 13 Jbeta primers. Assay: immunoSEQ multiplex PCR; the TCRdb copy retains only in-frame clones and omits some. Among about 190,000 clones listed, about 13% were seen once. Sample: PBMCs. The receptor comes from a man in his fifties in good health and CMV-seropositive. The V call is TRBV5-4, the J call TRBJ2-1; 8 nucleotides match TRBD2. Written as DNA, the CDR3 is TGTGCCAGCAGCCCCCCGGGGGGGCAGCACAATGAGCAGTTCTTC. Its translation is CASSPPGGQHNEQFF.